Presented here are 30 T cell receptor beta chains from one specimen sequenced in a study of cytomegalovirus exposure and HLA in healthy donors. The PCR contained 60 Vbeta and 13 Jbeta primers. Profiled with immunoSEQ multiplex PCR; TCRdb holds only in-frame clones, not every one. The data contain roughly 120,000 clones, 70% to 85% of them singletons. Sequences were obtained from PBMCs. These receptors originate from a human donor in good health.

In its sample, this clone was seen a few times. The rearrangement uses TRBV28 and TRBJ1-3, with TRBD1 matching 8 bases. Trimming took 4 bases from V and 4 from J; bases not matched to a gene: 3. Germline V gene sequence: CDR1 MDHEN, CDR2 SYDVKM. The CDR3 spans 14 residues. CDR3 in DNA: TGTGCCAGCAGTTCGACAGGGGCCGGAAACACCATATATTTT. Translated: CASSSTGAGNTIYF.

This CDR3 is CASSARRTGVLSGANVLTF. The DNA for the CDR3 is TGTGCCAGCAGTGCTCGTCGGACAGGGGTCCTCTCTGGGGCCAACGTCCTGACTTTC. V usage is TRBV2 and J usage is TRBJ2-6; TRBD1 agrees at 9 bases. There are 19 residues in the CDR3. Germline values: CDR1 SNHLY, CDR2 FYNNEI. J lost 0 bases, V lost 4 bases, and 10 bases had no gene match.

This rearrangement joins TRBV6-1 to TRBJ2-7; TRBD1 aligns across 9 bases. The CDR3 runs 14 residues. Germline assignment: CDR1 MNHNS and CDR2 SASEGT. V shed 10 bases, J shed 13 bases, and the junction held 20 bases outside the gene matches. The CDR3 nucleotides read TGTGCCACCCGCCCCGGACAGGGGCATTTTCTCACATACTTC. Amino acid sequence: CATRPGQGHFLTYF.

This chain links TRBV18 with TRBJ2-2; D unresolved. The CDR3 length is 17 residues. Looked up from germline, CDR1 is KGHSH and CDR2 is LQKENI. V lost 2 bases to trimming and J lost 2 bases, with 15 bases between them. CDR3 DNA sequence: TGTGCCAGCTCACCATTACCCACAACGCCAAACACCGGGGAGCTGTTTTTT. It translates to CASSPLPTTPNTGELFF.

This rearrangement joins TRBV6-7 to TRBJ2-1, with a tentative D call TRBD2 (5 bases). TRBV6-7 counts as an open reading frame of uncertain function. Trimming took off 0 bases at V and 2 bases at J, with 5 bases between the two ends. The CDR3 is 14 residues long. This CDR3 is CASSYSGAYNEQFF. The CDR3 nucleotides are TGTGCCAGCAGTTACTCCGGGGCCTACAATGAGCAGTTCTTC.

The chain carries TRBV27 and TRBJ2-1; 8 bases are a match to TRBD2. The V segment lost 6 bases and the J segment 0 bases; nucleotides outside the gene matches: 4. The CDR3 spans 15 residues. Germline CDR1 MNHEY, CDR2 SMNVEV (reference sequence). This chain's CDR3 is CASSLLADSYNEQFF. The CDR3 DNA reads as TGTGCCAGCAGCTTACTAGCGGACTCCTACAATGAGCAGTTCTTC.

The chain joins TRBV2 to TRBJ2-7, with TRBD1 matching 10 bases. The J segment lost 4 bases and the V segment lost 10 bases, leaving 16 bases of the junction unmatched. The CDR3 is 16 amino acids. Germline-derived CDR1 and CDR2 are SNHLY and FYNNEI. For the CDR3, the DNA is TGTGCCATCCCGGGACAGGGGAAAACTGAACCTTACGAGCAGTACTTC. As protein: CAIPGQGKTEPYEQYF.

In DNA form, the CDR3 reads TGTGCCAGTAATCGAGCGGGAGGCTCAGATACGCAGTATTTT. The encoded protein is CASNRAGGSDTQYF. The rearrangement joins TRBV19 to TRBJ2-3; 9 nucleotides agree with TRBD2. In germline, CDR1 is LNHDA, CDR2 SQIVND (reference sequence). CDR3 length: 14 residues. Trimming cost V 7 bases and J 4 bases; bases outside gene matches: 6.

This chain joins TRBV27 and TRBJ1-5; 7 nucleotides align to TRBD1. The CDR3 length is 15 residues. Germline trimming cut 6 bases from V and 3 bases from J; bases unmatched to any gene: 8. The V gene's germline CDR1 is MNHEY and CDR2 SMNVEV (reference sequence). For the CDR3, the DNA is TGTGCCAGCAGCCTACAGGGGCGACTCAATCAGCCCCAGCATTTT. This codes for CASSLQGRLNQPQHF.

This clone came up once. The CDR3 DNA sequence: TGTGCCAGCAGCCAAGGCCTGGGACTAGCGGGAGACGAGCAGTACTTC. It specifies CASSQGLGLAGDEQYF. The gene calls are TRBV4-2 and TRBJ2-7, with 14 bases that match TRBD2. J gave up 5 bases and V 1 base, and 4 bases lay outside the gene matches. The CDR3 spans 16 residues. The germline V gene has CDR1 LGHNA and CDR2 YNFKEQ.

The chain carries TRBV20-1 and TRBJ2-3, with D uncertain. This CDR3 is built from 11 residues. V was pared by 6 bases and J by 2 bases, with 6 bases between. The germline V gene encodes CDR1 DFQATT and CDR2 SNEGSKA (reference sequence). The CDR3 DNA reads as TGCAGTGCAATTTACACAGATACGCAGTATTTT. The encoded protein is CSAIYTDTQYF.

The chain has TRBV18 and TRBJ2-4; 8 bases agree with TRBD2. The CDR3 is 13 residues long. After removal of 3 bases from V and 9 bases from J, the junction contained 4 bases not matched to a gene. Germline lookup yields CDR1 KGHSH and CDR2 LQKENI. CDR3 residues: CASSPGLESIQYF. Written as DNA, the CDR3 is TGTGCCAGCTCACCGGGACTAGAGTCCATTCAGTACTTC.

This chain connects TRBV7-2 to TRBJ2-6; 10 bases map to TRBD1. CDR1 and CDR2 from the germline V gene are SGHTA and FQGNSA. The CDR3 contains 20 residues. The V segment lost 0 bases and the J segment 3 bases; nucleotides outside the gene matches: 11. The CDR3 coding sequence is TGTGCCAGCAGCTTAGCCTGGTGGGGACAGGGGTCGGGTGGGGCCAACGTCCTGACTTTC. Protein sequence: CASSLAWWGQGSGGANVLTF.

The chain carries TRBV15 and TRBJ2-1; D ambiguous. Germline CDR1 and CDR2: LNHNV and YYDKDF (reference sequence). Trimming cost V 6 bases and J 1 base, with 7 bases left between them. This CDR3 comprises 13 residues. The CDR3 DNA reads TGTGCCACCAGTCTAGATTCCTACAATGAGCAGTTCTTC. It yields the protein CATSLDSYNEQFF.

The rearrangement links TRBV28 to TRBJ2-7, with D tentatively TRBD2 (5 bases). The CDR3 contains 15 residues. Looked up from germline, CDR1 is MDHEN and CDR2 is SYDVKM. Trimming cost V 4 bases and J 3 bases, with 16 bases left between them. This chain's CDR3 is CASSSPRGGNYEQYF. Here the CDR3 DNA reads TGTGCCAGCAGTTCTCCCCGGGGTGGGAACTACGAGCAGTACTTC. The variable domain in full, completed from reference TRBV28 and TRBJ2-7, reads DVKVTQSSRYLVKRTGEKVFLECVQDMDHENMFWYRQDPGLGLRLIYFSYDVKMKEKGDIPEGYSVSREKKERFSLILESASTNQTSMYLCASSSPRGGNYEQYFGPGTRLTVT.

The genes are TRBV5-1 and TRBJ1-4; D is perhaps TRBD1 (6 bases). Looked up from germline, CDR1 is SGHRS and CDR2 is YFSETQ. CDR3 length equals 15 residues. Between the trimmed V and J ends, which lost 4 bases and 5 bases, there was a span of 15 bases. Here the CDR3 reads CASSPGTGQNEKLFF. DNA of the CDR3: TGCGCCAGCAGCCCCGGAACAGGGCAGAATGAAAAACTGTTTTTT. Based on the CDR3 plus reference TRBV5-1 and TRBJ1-4, the full variable domain is KAGVTQTPRYLIKTRGQQVTLSCSPISGHRSVSWYQQTPGQGLQFLFEYFSETQRNKGNFPGRFSGRQFSNSRSEMNVSTLELGDSALYLCASSPGTGQNEKLFFGSGTQLSVL.

This clone turned up a few times. CDR3 region: CASSPSQGYYNSPLHF. The DNA for the CDR3 is TGTGCCAGCAGCCCTAGCCAGGGGTACTATAATTCACCCCTCCACTTT. The chain links TRBV5-6 to TRBJ1-6; D is possibly TRBD1 (6 bases). V lost 4 bases and J 3 bases, leaving 14 bases between the germline ends. The CDR3 spans 16 residues. From germline, CDR1 is SGHDT and CDR2 YYEEEE.

The chain is built from TRBV27 and TRBJ1-2; 9 bases match TRBD1. The CDR3 contains 17 residues. Germline CDR1 MNHEY, CDR2 SMNVEV (reference sequence). With V trimmed by 4 bases and J by 2 bases, 11 bases remained unmatched. DNA of the CDR3: TGTGCCAGCAGTTCCTCCGGGACAGGGAGACAAAACTATGGCTACACCTTC. Translation: CASSSSGTGRQNYGYTF.

V and J are TRBV5-4 and TRBJ1-4; D remains ambiguous. Trimming took off 0 bases at V and 5 bases at J, with 11 bases between the two ends. The length of the CDR3 is 15 residues. The germline V gene has CDR1 SGHNT and CDR2 YYREEE (reference sequence). The CDR3 DNA is TGTGCCAGCAGCTTGGACTCCGGGGAAAATGAAAAACTGTTTTTT. As protein: CASSLDSGENEKLFF.

The chain uses TRBV28 and TRBJ2-3; the match to TRBD2 covers 7 bases. The CDR3 sequence is 13 residues long. The V and J ends lost 5 bases and 14 bases, in that order; junction bases with no gene match: 13. Looked up from germline, CDR1 is MDHEN and CDR2 is SYDVKM. The CDR3 reads CASSPLGRGRGYF. DNA of the CDR3: TGTGCCAGCAGTCCCCTGGGGCGGGGGAGAGGGTATTTT.

The chain carries TRBV6-6 and TRBJ1-3, with 7 nucleotides matching TRBD1. CDR3 size: 16 residues. V lost 6 bases, J lost 0 bases, and 8 bases stayed unmatched. CDR1 is MNHNY and CDR2 is SVGAGI in the germline V gene (reference sequence). CDR3 in DNA: TGTGCCAGCAGAGACCACAGGGGATACTCTGGAAACACCATATATTTT. Translated: CASRDHRGYSGNTIYF.

The chain combines TRBV18 with TRBJ1-2; possibly TRBD1 for D (5 bases). The germline V gene has CDR1 KGHSH and CDR2 LQKENI. The CDR3 has 14 amino acids. Trimming took off 6 bases at V and 2 bases at J, with 13 bases between the two ends. The CDR3 here is CASSPLTGNYGYTF. The DNA of the CDR3 is TGTGCCAGCTCCCCCCTTACAGGAAACTATGGCTACACCTTC.

This chain joins TRBV5-1 and TRBJ2-1; TRBD2 agrees at 7 bases. Trimming cost V 0 bases and J 14 bases; bases outside gene matches: 2. The germline gives CDR1 SGHRS, CDR2 YFSETQ. The CDR3 consists of 11 residues. CDR3 DNA: TGCGCCAGCAGCTTGGCGGGACTAAAGTTCTTC. This translates into CASSLAGLKFF. The full variable domain, rest sourced from reference TRBV5-1 and TRBJ2-1, is KAGVTQTPRYLIKTRGQQVTLSCSPISGHRSVSWYQQTPGQGLQFLFEYFSETQRNKGNFPGRFSGRQFSNSRSEMNVSTLELGDSALYLCASSLAGLKFFGPGTRLTVL.

This clone was recorded once. The chain employs TRBV5-1 and TRBJ1-1, with 8 bases identical to TRBD1. Germline values: CDR1 SGHRS, CDR2 YFSETQ. Trimming removed 4 bases from V and 5 bases from J; junction bases left unmatched: 10. The CDR3 covers 15 residues. CDR3 DNA: TGCGCCAGCAGCGAATACAGGGGGATTGAGACTGAAGCTTTCTTT. Amino acids: CASSEYRGIETEAFF.

The gene calls are TRBV5-1 and TRBJ2-2, with a weak D call TRBD1 (5 bases). The V end lost 3 bases, the J end lost 2 bases, and 14 bases lay between the germline ends. Per the germline V gene, CDR1 is SGHRS and CDR2 is YFSETQ. The CDR3 runs to 16 residues. CDR3 residues: CASSWGLLENTGELFF. The CDR3 DNA is TGCGCCAGCAGCTGGGGCTTACTGGAAAACACCGGGGAGCTGTTTTTT.

The chain joins TRBV28 to TRBJ1-5; D unclear. From germline, CDR1 is MDHEN and CDR2 SYDVKM. This CDR3 has 12 residues. V gave up 8 bases and J gave up 1 base, with 6 bases separating them. CDR3 sequence reads: CASVGSNQPQHF. The DNA for the CDR3 is TGTGCCAGCGTCGGGAGCAATCAGCCCCAGCATTTT.

The chain carries TRBV5-1 and TRBJ2-5, with 10 bases matching TRBD2. This CDR3 has 16 amino acids. The germline gives CDR1 SGHRS, CDR2 YFSETQ. J gave up 4 bases and V 0 bases, and 6 bases lay outside the gene matches. The chain's CDR3 is CASSLEASGSGETQYF. CDR3 in DNA: TGCGCCAGCAGCTTGGAGGCTAGCGGGAGTGGAGAGACCCAGTACTTC.

Here the CDR3 DNA reads TGTGCCAGCAGTTACGGGACAACGAACACCGGGGAGCTGTTTTTT. Encoded protein: CASSYGTTNTGELFF. V gene TRBV6-6 combines with J gene TRBJ2-2, with D possibly TRBD1 on 6 matching bases. V lost 2 bases to trimming and J lost 0 bases, with 7 bases between them. The germline V gene has CDR1 MNHNY and CDR2 SVGAGI (reference sequence). The CDR3 extends over 15 amino acids.

This chain joins TRBV28 and TRBJ2-7; TRBD1 agrees at 8 bases. Germline loops: CDR1 MDHEN, CDR2 SYDVKM. This CDR3 has 14 residues. The ends lost 6 bases at V and 4 bases at J; junction bases unmatched: 8. The chain's CDR3 is CASSPGQGGYEQYF. The CDR3 DNA sequence: TGTGCCAGCAGCCCCGGACAGGGAGGATACGAGCAGTACTTC.

The J gene is TRBJ1-1, the V gene TRBV6-1, with a tentative D call TRBD1 (5 bases). Looked up from germline, CDR1 is MNHNS and CDR2 is SASEGT. V was pared by 0 bases and J by 5 bases, with 7 bases between. CDR3 length: 13 amino acids. As DNA, the CDR3 is TGTGCCAGCAGTGAAGCGGGGGGAACTGAAGCTTTCTTT. Its protein is CASSEAGGTEAFF.